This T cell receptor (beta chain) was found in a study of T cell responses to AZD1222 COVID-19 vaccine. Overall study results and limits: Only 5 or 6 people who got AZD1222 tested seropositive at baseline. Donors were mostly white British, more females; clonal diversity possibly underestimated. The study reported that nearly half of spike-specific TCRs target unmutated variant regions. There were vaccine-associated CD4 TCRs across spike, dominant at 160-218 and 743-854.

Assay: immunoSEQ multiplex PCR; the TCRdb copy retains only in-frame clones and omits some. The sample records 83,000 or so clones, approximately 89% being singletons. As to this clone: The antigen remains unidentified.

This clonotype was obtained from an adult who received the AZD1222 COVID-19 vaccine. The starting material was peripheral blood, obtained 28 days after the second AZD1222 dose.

The CDR3 nucleotides read TGCAGCGTTAGGACGGGCCCGGGGGGGGCCAACGTCCTGACTTTC. Translating it yields CSVRTGPGGANVLTF. The chain recombines TRBV29-1 with TRBJ2-6, with D possibly being TRBD2 (5 bases). Trimming removed 5 bases from V and 4 bases from J, with 15 bases in between. The CDR3 is 15 residues long. From germline, CDR1 is SQVTM and CDR2 ANQGSEA.